These T cell receptor beta chains were read from a single sample in a study of cytomegalovirus exposure and HLA in healthy donors. Using immunoSEQ multiplex PCR, the repertoire was profiled, and TCRdb retains in-frame clones only, with some absent. This sample yields over 130,000 clones, of which 75% to 90% are seen a single time; 1.2% belongs to the top ten. Sequencing was carried out using PBMCs. These TCRs come from a female donor in good health and CMV-seronegative. Each CDR3 is given with its conserved first and last residue. The D gene is left open where the match is weak. The size of a clone is reported for some rows only, either as once, few or many, or as a class for expanded clones.

once	TRBJ1-5	TRBD1	TRBV6-6	CASSGQGHSNQPQHF	TGTGCCAGCAGTGGACAGGGCCATAGCAATCAGCCCCAGCATTTT
NA	TRBJ2-3	TRBD2	TRBV2	CASAPGLAGVGADTQYF	TGTGCCAGCGCTCCGGGACTAGCGGGGGTGGGGGCAGATACGCAGTATTTT
NA	TRBJ2-7	TRBD1	TRBV29-1	CSVELADGDSGQYF	TGCAGCGTTGAACTAGCAGACGGGGACAGCGGGCAGTACTTC
NA	TRBJ1-1	NA	TRBV5-4	CASSLEANTEAFF	TGTGCCAGCAGCTTGGAAGCGAACACTGAAGCTTTCTTT
NA	TRBJ1-1	NA	TRBV6-5	CASSYAYRGANTEAFF	TGTGCCAGCAGTTACGCCTACCGGGGAGCGAACACTGAAGCTTTCTTT
NA	TRBJ2-6	NA	TRBV4-1	CASSQDPPSGVGANVLTF	TGCGCCAGCAGCCAAGATCCCCCATCCGGGGTCGGGGCCAACGTCCTGACTTTC
once	TRBJ2-7	TRBD2	TRBV4-1	CASSQAGFGLAGYEQYF	TGCGCCAGCAGCCAAGCGGGCTTTGGGCTAGCGGGGTACGAGCAGTACTTC
NA	TRBJ2-7	NA	TRBV27	CATQNAGTRAEQYF	TGTGCCACCCAGAACGCAGGGACACGCGCCGAGCAGTACTTC
NA	TRBJ1-1	NA	TRBV19	CASRDRGAFF	TGTGCCAGTAGAGACCGAGGGGCTTTCTTT
NA	TRBJ1-4	NA	TRBV28	CASKLRNEKLFF	TGTGCCAGCAAACTCCGAAATGAAAAACTGTTTTTT
NA	TRBJ1-1	NA	TRBV9	CASSVEEGLAFF	TGTGCCAGCAGCGTAGAGGAGGGGTTGGCTTTCTTT
NA	TRBJ1-4	NA	TRBV6-1	CASSPWTSEYEKLFF	TGTGCCAGCAGTCCTTGGACTTCGGAATATGAAAAACTGTTTTTT
NA	TRBJ2-3	TRBD1	TRBV2	CASRAGTGINTQYF	TGTGCCAGCAGGGCCGGGACAGGGATAAATACGCAGTATTTT
NA	TRBJ2-7	TRBD2	TRBV19	CASWGEVGGSSEQYF	TGTGCCAGTTGGGGGGAGGTTGGCGGGAGTAGCGAGCAGTACTTC
NA	TRBJ2-2	TRBD2	TRBV19	CASSDTFIVWTSGRAGEYTGELFF	TGTGCCAGTTCCGATACCTTCATAGTCTGGACTAGCGGGAGGGCCGGGGAGTACACCGGGGAGCTGTTTTTT
NA	TRBJ2-1	TRBD1	TRBV29-1	CSVVGGRYEQFF	TGCAGCGTTGTAGGGGGCCGGTATGAGCAGTTCTTC
NA	TRBJ2-5	TRBD1	TRBV5-1	CASSLVQGARETQYF	TGCGCCAGCAGCTTGGTACAGGGGGCGCGAGAGACCCAGTACTTC
once	TRBJ2-7	TRBD1	TRBV29-1	CSAAGGYYEQYF	TGCAGCGCCGCAGGGGGCTACTACGAGCAGTACTTC
few	TRBJ1-2	NA	TRBV4-1	CASSQRTAGGYTF	TGCGCCAGCAGCCAAAGGACAGCGGGAGGCTACACCTTC
NA	TRBJ2-7	NA	TRBV27	CASTMGPHYEQYF	TGTGCCAGTACAATGGGGCCCCACTACGAGCAGTACTTC
few	TRBJ2-3	TRBD2	TRBV7-9	CASSLQISGRADTQYF	TGTGCCAGCAGCTTACAGATTAGCGGGAGGGCGGATACGCAGTATTTT
NA	TRBJ2-1	NA	TRBV27	CASSLAQRTYNEQFF	TGTGCCAGCAGTTTAGCGCAGAGGACTTACAATGAGCAGTTCTTC
NA	TRBJ1-4	NA	TRBV5-1	CASSRAQGGQTNEKLFF	TGCGCCAGCAGTCGGGCCCAGGGTGGGCAAACTAATGAAAAACTGTTTTTT
few	TRBJ2-2	TRBD1	TRBV2	CASRETGDTGELFF	TGTGCCAGCAGGGAGACAGGGGACACCGGGGAGCTGTTTTTT
NA	TRBJ1-4	NA	TRBV30	CAWSVRLEEKLFF	TGTGCCTGGAGTGTGCGGCTGGAGGAAAAACTGTTTTTT
NA	TRBJ2-4	NA	TRBV6-6	CASSYGGAKNIQYF	TGTGCCAGCAGTTACGGAGGAGCCAAAAACATTCAGTACTTC
NA	TRBJ2-3	TRBD1	TRBV9	CASSAEQGARTDTQYF	TGTGCCAGCAGCGCGGAACAGGGGGCTCGCACAGATACGCAGTATTTT
NA	TRBJ2-7	TRBD2	TRBV5-8	CASSSGLAQYEQYF	TGTGCCAGCAGCTCGGGACTAGCGCAGTACGAGCAGTACTTC
NA	TRBJ1-4	NA	TRBV27	CASSSGWMKLFF	TGTGCCAGCAGCTCAGGGTGGATGAAACTGTTTTTT
NA	TRBJ2-7	NA	TRBV28	CASSLPPGQAHF	TGTGCCAGCAGTTTACCGCCAGGGCAGGCACACTTC
NA	TRBJ1-2	TRBD1	TRBV14	CASSQTGTGHYGYTF	TGTGCCAGCAGCCAAACCGGGACAGGACACTATGGCTACACCTTC
once	TRBJ1-4	NA	TRBV6-6	CASSPGRVMSNEKLFF	TGTGCCAGCAGTCCCGGCAGGGTCATGTCTAATGAAAAACTGTTTTTT
NA	TRBJ1-1	NA	TRBV2	CASRPLLEAFNTEAFF	TGTGCCAGCAGACCCCTACTAGAGGCCTTTAACACTGAAGCTTTCTTT
NA	TRBJ2-7	TRBD1	TRBV6-5	CASSFRPRDRAEQYF	TGTGCCAGCAGTTTCCGGCCCCGGGACAGGGCCGAGCAGTACTTC
NA	TRBJ2-1	NA	TRBV5-1	CASSISPQGGQFF	TGCGCCAGCAGCATAAGTCCCCAGGGAGGGCAGTTCTTC
NA	TRBJ2-5	NA	TRBV6-6	CASSEDTRETQYF	TGTGCCAGCAGTGAGGACACGAGAGAGACCCAGTACTTC
NA	TRBJ2-5	TRBD1	TRBV5-1	CASSIDRARGTQYF	TGCGCCAGCAGCATCGACAGGGCCCGGGGGACCCAGTACTTC
few	TRBJ2-1	TRBD2	TRBV6-4	CASSIGLAGGSEQFF	TGTGCCAGCAGTATTGGACTAGCGGGAGGGAGTGAGCAGTTCTTC
NA	TRBJ2-1	NA	TRBV27	CASSSELEGYNEQFF	TGTGCCAGCAGTTCCGAACTAGAAGGATACAATGAGCAGTTCTTC
once	TRBJ2-5	NA	TRBV27	CASSFSTDQIQETQYF	TGTGCCAGCAGTTTCTCCACAGACCAAATCCAAGAGACCCAGTACTTC
NA	TRBJ1-5	TRBD1	TRBV6-1	CASRLEGQETFAQHF	TGTGCCAGCAGGTTGGAGGGACAGGAGACTTTCGCCCAGCATTTT
NA	TRBJ2-5	NA	TRBV5-4	CASSLALVGETQYF	TGTGCCAGCAGCTTGGCTCTAGTTGGTGAGACCCAGTACTTC
NA	TRBJ2-7	NA	TRBV27	CASSLHWAGSYEQYF	TGTGCCAGCAGTCTTCACTGGGCGGGCTCCTACGAGCAGTACTTC
NA	TRBJ2-3	NA	TRBV14	CASSQGSGTLSTDTQYF	TGTGCCAGCAGCCAAGGTTCCGGGACACTAAGCACAGATACGCAGTATTTT
NA	TRBJ1-1	TRBD1	TRBV6-1	CASTGTGTEAFF	TGTGCCAGCACCGGGACAGGGACTGAAGCTTTCTTT
few	TRBJ1-4	TRBD1	TRBV28	CASSFLATPGQYNEKLFF	TGTGCCAGCAGTTTCCTCGCTACCCCGGGACAGTATAATGAAAAACTGTTTTTT
NA	TRBJ1-1	TRBD1	TRBV10-3	CAISNAGTASDLGEAFF	TGTGCCATCAGTAATGCCGGGACAGCGTCCGATTTAGGAGAAGCTTTCTTT
NA	TRBJ1-1	NA	TRBV27	CASSLHGNLPNTEAFF	TGTGCCAGCAGTCTCCACGGTAACCTTCCAAACACTGAAGCTTTCTTT
NA	TRBJ2-7	TRBD2	TRBV5-1	CASSLGGGRAHEQYF	TGCGCCAGCAGCTTGGGGGGCGGGAGGGCCCACGAGCAGTACTTC
NA	TRBJ2-2	NA	TRBV7-2	CASSLGLHRELFF	TGTGCCAGCAGCCTCGGACTGCACCGGGAGCTGTTTTTT
NA	TRBJ2-7	TRBD1	TRBV5-1	CASTTGGTGSSEQYF	TGCGCCAGCACCACCGGGGGGACAGGGTCCTCCGAGCAGTACTTC
NA	TRBJ2-2	NA	TRBV6-4	CASSPGMNTGELFF	TGTGCCAGCAGCCCCGGGATGAACACCGGGGAGCTGTTTTTT
NA	TRBJ2-5	NA	TRBV28	CASTEIGTQYF	TGTGCCAGCACTGAAATCGGGACCCAGTACTTC
once	TRBJ2-2	TRBD2	TRBV19	CASSIPGLATGELFF	TGTGCCAGTAGTATCCCGGGACTAGCGACCGGGGAGCTGTTTTTT